The 16 T cell receptor beta chains given below trace back to one sample, sequenced in a study of T cell clones after liver transplantation. Clones were sequenced by immunoSEQ multiplex PCR, and TCRdb holds only the in-frame ones, with some missing. The sample records roughly 60,000 clones, about 70% being singletons. The starting material was CD4+ T cells from blood, obtained at the roughly 15-month timepoint. These receptors all come from a human patient who received a liver transplant. Some T cells may be provided by the graft donor.

This clone has only a few counts. This rearrangement joins TRBV11-2 to TRBJ2-1; either TRBD1 or TRBD2 may fit D (7 bases each). V lost 0 bases and J 8 bases, leaving 17 bases between the germline ends. Looked up from germline, CDR1 is SGHAT and CDR2 is FQNNGV. This CDR3 spans 16 amino acids. In DNA form, the CDR3 reads TGTGCCAGCAGCTTAGATCTTGACCCAGGGGGGGATGAGCAGTTCTTC. Translating gives CASSLDLDPGGDEQFF.

This clone was detected only a few times. The rearrangement joins TRBV30 to TRBJ1-5; D is unclear. V was trimmed by 2 bases and J by 0 bases, leaving 8 bases between them. The germline CDR1 and CDR2 sequences are GTSNPN and SVGIG (reference sequence). CDR3 length equals 14 residues. The CDR3 sequence: CAWSLGYSNQPQHF. The CDR3 nucleotides are TGTGCCTGGAGTCTAGGTTATAGCAATCAGCCCCAGCATTTT. The variable domain in full, completed from reference TRBV30 and TRBJ1-5, reads SQTIHQWPATLVQPVGSPLSLECTVEGTSNPNLYWYRQAAGRGLQLLFYSVGIGQISSEVPQNLSASRPQDRQFILSSKKLLLSDSGFYLCAWSLGYSNQPQHFGDGTRLSIL.

The chain couples TRBV6-6 to TRBJ2-1, with 8 bases that match TRBD2. This CDR3 is 16 amino acids long. Trimming removed 4 bases from V and 2 bases from J; junction bases left unmatched: 7. Germline CDR1 is MNHNY and CDR2 is SVGAGI (reference sequence). CDR3 amino acids: CASSLSAGGTYNEQFF. As DNA, the CDR3 is TGTGCCAGCAGTTTATCCGCGGGAGGCACCTACAATGAGCAGTTCTTC.

Here the CDR3 reads CASSPQGLGPDTQYF. The CDR3 DNA follows: TGTGCCAGCAGCCCGCAGGGGCTTGGACCAGATACGCAGTATTTT. V gene TRBV11-3 combines with J gene TRBJ2-3; maybe TRBD1 (6 bases). CDR3 length: 15 amino acids. Between the trimmed V and J ends, which lost 5 bases and 4 bases, there was a span of 16 bases. CDR1 and CDR2 from the germline V gene are SGHNT and YENEEA.

The chain has TRBV11-3 and TRBJ2-1; possibly TRBD1 or TRBD2 for D (5 bases each). Germline V gives CDR1 SGHNT, CDR2 YENEEA. V lost 6 bases, J lost 6 bases, and 9 bases lay in between. The CDR3 has 12 residues. In nucleotides, the CDR3 is TGTGCCAGCAGTCGGGACGTCAATGAGCAGTTCTTC. Amino acid sequence: CASSRDVNEQFF.

This clone was picked up a small number of times. J is TRBJ2-5 and V is TRBV2; 7 positions match TRBD1. This CDR3 is built from 12 residues. Unmatched junction bases numbered 5, after V lost 6 bases and J lost 7 bases. Germline V lookup: CDR1 SNHLY, CDR2 FYNNEI. This chain's CDR3 is CASSDRDWTQYF. CDR3 in DNA: TGTGCCAGCAGCGACAGGGATTGGACCCAGTACTTC. The full variable domain, in which reference TRBV2 and TRBJ2-5 provide the parts outside the CDR3, is EPEVTQTPSHQVTQMGQEVILRCVPISNHLYFYWYRQILGQKVEFLVSFYNNEISEKSEIFDDQFSVERPDGSNFTLKIRSTKLEDSAMYFCASSDRDWTQYFGPGTRLLVL.

This clone is labeled as medium-sized. The chain carries TRBV14 and TRBJ2-2; maybe TRBD1 (7 bases). Per germline, CDR1 SGHDN and CDR2 FVKESK. Trimming shortened V by 1 base and J by 5 bases, and 11 bases separated the two germline ends. CDR3 length: 15 amino acids. The CDR3 loop reads CASSQGAGGTGELFF. The DNA for the CDR3 is TGTGCCAGCAGCCAAGGTGCAGGGGGGACCGGGGAGCTGTTTTTT.

V is TRBV25-1 and J is TRBJ1-1; TRBD1 is a possible D gene (6 bases). The CDR3 runs to 15 residues. Germline V gene data show CDR1 as MGHDK and CDR2 as SYGVNS. Trimming took 2 bases from V and 1 from J, leaving 11 bases between them. This CDR3 reads CASSEGGQANTEAFF. The CDR3 DNA follows: TGTGCCAGCAGTGAAGGGGGGCAGGCGAACACTGAAGCTTTCTTT.

This clone was detected only a few times. This sequence joins TRBV5-4 and TRBJ2-1, with TRBD1 matching 10 bases. The CDR3 runs 16 residues. V was clipped by 6 bases and J by 9 bases; unmatched bases: 15. Germline V gene lookup returns CDR1 SGHNT and CDR2 YYREEE (reference sequence). Here the CDR3 DNA reads TGTGCCAGCACCCCTCCGGGGACAGGGGCGATGGGTGAGCAGTTCTTC. It translates to CASTPPGTGAMGEQFF.

The V gene is TRBV7-2, the J gene TRBJ1-3, with D hard to call. CDR3 size: 14 residues. V was pared by 4 bases and J by 4 bases, with 11 bases between. Germline V gene data show CDR1 as SGHTA and CDR2 as FQGNSA. The CDR3 DNA sequence: TGTGCCAGCAGCTCCCCTTCGCTAGGAAACACCATATATTTT. It translates to CASSSPSLGNTIYF.

This clone has only one observation. The rearrangement links TRBV7-2 to TRBJ1-2, with D unclear. The germline V gene encodes CDR1 SGHTA and CDR2 FQGNSA. This CDR3 has 15 amino acids. V lost 1 base and J 5 bases, leaving 14 bases between the germline ends. As DNA, the CDR3 is TGTGCCAGCAGCTTAGGTGAGGGCGGAAGATATGGCTACACCTTC. Encoded protein: CASSLGEGGRYGYTF.

This clone was detected many times. The V call is TRBV11-3, the J call TRBJ2-2; no firm D call. The germline V gene encodes CDR1 SGHNT and CDR2 YENEEA. The CDR3 is made up of 16 amino acids. Trimming left V 1 base short and J 1 base short, with 10 bases between. For the CDR3, the DNA is TGTGCCAGCAGCTTAGGCAGTAGTAGGAACACCGGGGAGCTGTTTTTT. This encodes CASSLGSSRNTGELFF.

This chain joins TRBV19 and TRBJ2-7; no clear D gene. The CDR3 totals 13 residues. V was shortened by 10 bases and J by 6 bases, with 19 bases between the two germline ends. Germline lookup yields CDR1 LNHDA and CDR2 SQIVND (reference sequence). The CDR3 region has the DNA TGTGCCACCCGGCACCCCCCGAGGAGCGAGCAGTACTTC. This encodes CATRHPPRSEQYF.

The rearrangement joins TRBV27 to TRBJ2-6; D is ambiguous. The CDR3 sequence is 14 residues long. Germline values: CDR1 MNHEY, CDR2 SMNVEV (reference sequence). Trimming removed 3 bases from V and 4 bases from J, with 7 bases in between. The CDR3 nucleotides are TGTGCCAGCAGTTTTCAAGGGGGGGCCAACGTCCTGACTTTC. It encodes CASSFQGGANVLTF.

The genes are TRBV29-1 and TRBJ2-3; 7 bases are a match to TRBD1. Germline CDR1 SQVTM, CDR2 ANQGSEA. CDR3 length equals 16 residues. Trimming removed 4 bases from V and 3 bases from J; junction bases left unmatched: 13. The CDR3 protein is CSVGARQGSVTDTQYF. DNA of the CDR3: TGCAGCGTTGGAGCCCGACAGGGTTCGGTAACAGATACGCAGTATTTT.

This chain connects TRBV29-1 to TRBJ2-3; D call uncertain. Germline V gene lookup returns CDR1 SQVTM and CDR2 ANQGSEA. This CDR3 has 12 amino acids. The ends were cut back, 3 bases at V and 2 bases at J, with 6 bases in the middle. The CDR3 protein is CSVDPVTDTQYF. DNA of the CDR3: TGCAGCGTTGACCCCGTCACAGATACGCAGTATTTT.